One and the same sample provided the 15 T cell receptor beta chains below, sequenced in a study of breast tumors, draining lymph nodes, adjacent tissues. Samples came from axillary lymph nodes draining the breast cancer. TCRdb independently ran MiXCR on the multiplex PCR reads; one entry per CDR3 protein. The repertoire holds 180,000 or so distinct CDR3 sequences, with 30% to 40% as singletons. The material sequenced was axillary lymph node tissue. Every receptor here comes from a female donor with breast cancer. Some clones in this sample may be carry-over from other donors' samples.

The rearrangement uses TRBV20-1 and TRBJ2-7; D unclear. Germline V gives CDR1 DFQATT, CDR2 SNEGSKA (reference sequence). The CDR3 has 14 amino acids. V was clipped by 0 bases and J by 2 bases, with 11 bases between them. The CDR3 region has the DNA TGCAGTGCTAGAGATAGCCGGACGCCCTACGAGCAGTACTTC. Protein sequence: CSARDSRTPYEQYF.

This clonotype was detected many times. The chain's CDR3 is CASSSMVPSGGGYTF. The CDR3 DNA reads TGTGCCAGCAGCTCCATGGTTCCCTCAGGAGGTGGCTACACCTTC. The chain joins TRBV7-9 to TRBJ1-2; D ambiguous. The CDR3 loop spans 15 amino acids. Trimming took off 4 bases at V and 7 bases at J, with 19 bases between the two ends. The germline V gene has CDR1 SEHNR and CDR2 FQNEAQ (reference sequence). The complete variable domain, with remaining parts taken from reference TRBV7-9 and TRBJ1-2, reads DTGVSQNPRHKITKRGQNVTFRCDPISEHNRLYWYRQTLGQGPEFLTYFQNEAQLEKSRLLSDRFSAERPKGSFSTLEIQRTEQGDSAMYLCASSSMVPSGGGYTFGSGTRLTVV.

This clonotype has just one count. A read error may explain this, as a much larger clone is one base away. In this CDR3 the conserved last residue, phenylalanine or tryptophan, is missing, so a read error is likely. V and J are TRBV19 and TRBJ2-2; 7 nucleotides align to TRBD2. The CDR3 contains 16 residues. V lost 0 bases and J lost 3; bases outside the gene matches: 4. In germline, CDR1 is LNHDA, CDR2 SQIVND (reference sequence). The CDR3 DNA follows: TGTGCCAGTAGTATAGAGGGGGGGGGACACACCGGGGAGCTGTTTTCT. It translates to CASSIEGGGHTGELFS.

This clonotype has a count of ten or more. V usage is TRBV20-1 and J usage is TRBJ2-3; TRBD2 agrees at 7 bases. This CDR3 is built from 15 residues. CDR1 and CDR2 from the germline V gene are DFQATT and SNEGSKA (reference sequence). V shed 3 bases and J 1 base; nucleotides not matched to a gene: 7. Here the CDR3 reads CSASIYAGGTDTQYF. CDR3 coding DNA: TGCAGTGCTAGTATATACGCGGGGGGCACAGATACGCAGTATTTT.

This clonotype was observed a few times. The V gene is TRBV5-4, the J gene TRBJ2-7; TRBD1 aligns across 9 bases. J gave up 4 bases and V 0 bases, and 2 bases lay outside the gene matches. Germline values: CDR1 SGHNT, CDR2 YYREEE (reference sequence). The CDR3 length is 14 residues. This CDR3 is CASSLDRGLYEQYF. As DNA, the CDR3 is TGTGCCAGCAGCTTGGACAGGGGGCTGTACGAGCAGTACTTC.

This clonotype was seen once. A single base separates this from a much larger clone, so it may be a read error. The rearrangement uses TRBV4-2 and TRBJ1-5, with D unresolved. The CDR3 is made up of 15 amino acids. CDR1 is LGHNA and CDR2 is YNFKEQ in the germline V gene. The CDR3 is CARSQDWGEGQPQHF. CDR3 coding DNA: TGTGCCAGAAGCCAAGATTGGGGAGAGGGCCAGCCCCAGCATTTT.

Concerning this clonotype itself: A read error may produce the germline difference seen at one junction end. In nucleotides, the CDR3 is TGTGCCAGCAGCGTAGGGGGCCCCCAAGAGACCCAGTCCTTC. Translation gives CASSVGGPQETQSF. The V and J genes are TRBV9 and TRBJ2-5; possibly TRBD1 for D (5 bases). Per germline, CDR1 SGDLS and CDR2 YYNGEE. This CDR3 contains 14 residues.

This clonotype was counted at least ten times. V is TRBV20-1 and J is TRBJ1-4, with 10 bases identical to TRBD1. This CDR3 comprises 14 residues. Per the germline V gene, CDR1 is DFQATT and CDR2 is SNEGSKA (reference sequence). The junction had 6 bases not matched to a gene; V was cut back by 3 bases and J by 8 bases. The CDR3 DNA is TGCAGTGCTAGGGGGACAGGGGTTGGGGAAAAACTGTTTTTT. Translating gives CSARGTGVGEKLFF.

The CDR3 loop is CSARASGRETAGELFF. The CDR3 DNA follows: TGCAGTGCTAGAGCATCCGGGCGGGAGACAGCCGGGGAGCTGTTTTTT. This chain connects TRBV20-1 to TRBJ2-2; 7 bases match TRBD2. The trim removed 1 base at V and 6 bases at J, leaving 11 bases unmatched. Germline-derived CDR1 and CDR2 are DFQATT and SNEGSKA (reference sequence). The CDR3 contains 16 residues.

The chain recombines TRBV28 with TRBJ2-1, with 9 positions matching TRBD2. Trimming took 4 bases from V and 6 from J; bases not matched to a gene: 7. This CDR3 comprises 15 residues. CDR1 is MDHEN, CDR2 SYDVKM, per germline. The CDR3 protein is CASSSGGGRANEQFF. The CDR3 region has the DNA TGTGCCAGCAGTTCGGGGGGCGGGAGGGCCAATGAGCAGTTCTTC.

This chain uses TRBV20-1 with TRBJ2-6, with 11 bases fitting TRBD1. The trim removed 3 bases at V and 2 bases at J, leaving 6 bases unmatched. Germline V gives CDR1 DFQATT, CDR2 SNEGSKA (reference sequence). The CDR3 contains 17 residues. The CDR3: CSARTGTGGAGANVLTF. The CDR3 DNA reads TGCAGTGCTAGGACCGGGACAGGGGGGGCTGGGGCCAACGTCCTGACTTTC.

At least ten counts were recorded for this clonotype. CDR3 nucleotide sequence: TGTGCCAGCAGCTTTCGGACAACCTACGAGCAGTACTTC. Protein sequence: CASSFRTTYEQYF. This rearrangement joins TRBV7-2 to TRBJ2-7, with D possibly being TRBD1 (5 bases). Trimming left V 3 bases short and J 2 bases short, with 8 bases between. The CDR3 totals 13 residues. Germline CDR1 is SGHTA and CDR2 is FQGNSA.

Points on this clonotype: A much larger clone lies one base from this, so it may be a read error. The chain is built from TRBV3-1 and TRBJ2-1; D is unresolved. CDR3 length: 14 amino acids. Germline V gene data show CDR1 as LGHDT and CDR2 as YNNKEL (reference sequence). For the CDR3, the DNA is TGTGCCAGCAGCCTCCTAGGGATCTACAATGAGCAGTCCTTC. As protein: CASSLLGIYNEQSF.

This clonotype was detected ten times or more. The chain couples TRBV7-9 to TRBJ2-7, with 7 bases aligning to TRBD1. V was clipped by 6 bases and J by 2 bases; unmatched bases: 7. Germline assignment: CDR1 SEHNR and CDR2 FQNEAQ (reference sequence). CDR3 length equals 14 residues. The DNA for the CDR3 is TGTGCCAGCAGTCAATGGGACAGCACCTACGAGCAGTACTTC. Its protein is CASSQWDSTYEQYF.

J is TRBJ2-2 and V is TRBV20-1; D perhaps matches TRBD1 (6 bases). Germline V CDR1 and CDR2: DFQATT, SNEGSKA (reference sequence). The CDR3 consists of 12 residues. The V and J ends lost 5 bases and 4 bases respectively, with 8 bases between them. The CDR3 bases are TGCAGTGCTGGGGGCGGCACCGGGGAGCTGTTTTTT. This encodes CSAGGGTGELFF.